Sequencing of this T cell receptor beta chain was carried out in a study of T cell responses to AZD1222 COVID-19 vaccine. For this clone: Its antigen remains unidentified.

Only in-frame clones appear in the TCRdb table, and some are missing; sequencing was by immunoSEQ multiplex PCR. The sample includes around 130,000 clones, around nine tenths of them seen just once. Study-wide points: As reported, nearly half of all spike-specific TCRs target variant regions that are unmutated. The study sampled repertoires only after the peak T cell response. Donor demographics were predominantly white British with a female majority; clonal diversity may be underestimated.

This receptor was identified in an adult who received the MenACWY meningococcal vaccine as a control. Material: peripheral blood, obtained 28 days after the second dose of the MenACWY control vaccine.

This CDR3 is CAWSGSMNTEAFF. Here the CDR3 DNA reads TGTGCCTGGAGCGGCTCTATGAACACTGAAGCTTTCTTT. The chain employs TRBV30 and TRBJ1-1; D gene uncertain. This CDR3 has 13 residues. Germline CDR1 is GTSNPN and CDR2 is SVGIG (reference sequence). V dropped 3 bases and J dropped 0 bases, with 8 bases sitting between them.